The sequence of this TCR beta chain was determined in a study of T cell responses to AZD1222 COVID-19 vaccine. Turning to this clone: What it recognizes is unknown.

Libraries were prepared by immunoSEQ multiplex PCR; TCRdb keeps only in-frame clonotypes and omits some of them. The sample shows 150,000 to 200,000 clones, roughly 93% of them seen only once. Study observations and caveats: Two AZD1222 doses significantly raised spike-specific TCR breadth and depth over controls. Repertoire sampling happened only post peak T cell response.

The V and J ends lost 2 bases and 9 bases respectively, with 14 bases between them. Germline lookup yields CDR1 LGHNA and CDR2 YSLEER. The CDR3 contains 15 residues. Sequenced here: peripheral blood, sampled on day 0 of AZD1222 vaccination. This sequence was found in an adult in good health. The rearrangement joins TRBV4-3 to TRBJ1-6, with D hard to call. DNA of the CDR3: TGCGCCAGCAGCCAACTGCTGGGAGAGGGTTCACCCCTCCACTTT. This codes for CASSQLLGEGSPLHF.